This is a list of T cell receptor beta chains from one sample in a study of cytotoxic CD8 clonotypes in ibrutinib-treated CLL. TCRdb keeps only in-frame clones here, not all; method: immunoSEQ multiplex PCR. In the table there are tens of thousands of clones, 60% to 75% of which are singletons. The sequencing used PBMCs, collected after 12 months of ibrutinib treatment. The receptors here all came from a human donor with chronic lymphocytic leukemia. The CDR3 runs from the conserved cysteine through the conserved F or W. The D gene is left open where the match is weak. Size is omitted from some rows. Given values are once, few, many or a class for expanded clones.

many,TRBD1,TRBJ1-5,TRBV2,CASRGSILTGANQPQHF,TGTGCCAGCCGGGGAAGTATTCTGACAGGGGCCAATCAGCCCCAGCATTTT
once,NA,TRBJ2-7,TRBV6-5,CASTSAYGPYEQYF,TGTGCCAGCACTTCCGCCTATGGCCCCTACGAGCAGTACTTC
NA,TRBD2,TRBJ2-3,TRBV7-2,CASSLEPSGRRDTQYF,TGTGCCAGCAGCTTAGAGCCTAGCGGGAGAAGAGATACGCAGTATTTT
NA,NA,TRBJ2-7,TRBV7-8,CASSPRRGSGEQYF,TGTGCCAGCAGCCCCAGACGGGGTTCTGGCGAGCAGTACTTC
few,TRBD1,TRBJ1-1,TRBV28,CASSSPGQLIEAFF,TGTGCCAGCAGTTCGCCGGGACAGTTAATTGAAGCTTTCTTT
NA,NA,TRBJ1-5,TRBV6-9,CASSAPGNNQPQHF,TGTGCCAGCAGTGCGCCGGGAAACAATCAGCCCCAGCATTTT
NA,NA,TRBJ2-7,TRBV21-1,CASSKVFGDRSSYEQYF,TGTGCCAGCAGCAAAGTATTTGGGGACCGTAGCTCCTACGAGCAGTACTTC
NA,NA,TRBJ1-3,TRBV7-2,CASATGSGNTIYF,TGTGCCAGCGCTACGGGCTCTGGAAACACCATATATTTT
NA,NA,TRBJ2-6,TRBV19,CASSILEGAGANVLTF,TGTGCCAGTAGTATCCTCGAGGGTGCTGGGGCCAACGTCCTGACTTTC
NA,NA,TRBJ1-1,TRBV28,CASSLLLRGTEAFF,TGTGCCAGCAGTTTATTACTGCGGGGGACTGAAGCTTTCTTT
NA,TRBD1,TRBJ1-4,TRBV25-1,CASRTGAREKLFF,TGTGCCAGCAGGACAGGGGCCCGGGAAAAACTGTTTTTT
NA,TRBD1,TRBJ1-1,TRBV29-1,CSVNPGQGVFTEAFF,TGCAGCGTAAATCCGGGACAGGGGGTCTTCACTGAAGCTTTCTTT
NA,NA,TRBJ2-1,TRBV19,CASSMYLGPYGNEQFF,TGTGCCAGTAGTATGTATCTCGGACCCTACGGGAATGAGCAGTTCTTC
NA,NA,TRBJ2-7,TRBV18,CASSQISGQKGSSYEQYF,TGTGCCAGCTCACAGATTTCCGGACAGAAGGGGAGCTCCTACGAGCAGTACTTC
NA,NA,TRBJ1-1,TRBV6-5,CASTQTLGEAFF,TGTGCCAGCACTCAGACCCTGGGGGAAGCTTTCTTT
once,NA,TRBJ2-5,TRBV5-6,CASSLYTGNLGETQYF,TGTGCCAGCAGCTTGTATACGGGGAATTTAGGAGAGACCCAGTACTTC
NA,NA,TRBJ2-7,TRBV29-1,CSVEGTGNYEQYF,TGCAGCGTTGAAGGAACAGGCAACTACGAGCAGTACTTC
NA,NA,TRBJ1-1,TRBV29-1,CSQGHLAEAFF,TGCAGCCAGGGACATTTGGCTGAAGCTTTCTTT
NA,NA,TRBJ1-5,TRBV7-8,CASSLRAGDHHSQPQHF,TGTGCCAGCAGCTTACGGGCAGGGGATCATCACAGTCAGCCCCAGCATTTT
NA,TRBD1,TRBJ1-3,TRBV7-2,CASSSSPGTAGNTIYF,TGTGCCAGCAGCTCAAGTCCCGGGACAGCAGGAAACACCATATATTTT
few,NA,TRBJ2-7,TRBV6-4,CASRRTPLDEQYF,TGTGCCAGCAGGAGGACCCCTCTGGACGAGCAGTACTTC
NA,NA,TRBJ2-1,TRBV2,CASSLLREGYNEQFF,TGTGCCAGCTCCCTTCTGCGGGAAGGGTACAATGAGCAGTTCTTC
NA,TRBD1,TRBJ2-5,TRBV6-1,CASSEGGQGETQYF,TGTGCCAGCAGTGAGGGGGGACAGGGAGAGACCCAGTACTTC
NA,NA,TRBJ1-3,TRBV10-3,CAISESRPRGNTIYF,TGTGCCATCAGTGAGTCGAGGCCAAGGGGAAACACCATATATTTT
NA,TRBD1,TRBJ2-7,TRBV5-4,CASSTNRDRSSYEQYF,TGTGCCAGCAGCACAAACAGGGACAGAAGCTCCTACGAGCAGTACTTC
NA,NA,TRBJ1-4,TRBV5-6,CASSLGGLLPEGKLFF,TGTGCCAGCAGCCTAGGGGGACTCCTCCCCGAGGGAAAACTGTTTTTT
NA,NA,TRBJ1-5,TRBV30,CAWSRQANQPQHF,TGTGCCTGGAGTCGGCAGGCGAATCAGCCCCAGCATTTT
few,TRBD2,TRBJ2-2,TRBV7-9,CASSLAGGYTGELFF,TGTGCCAGCAGCCTAGCGGGAGGGTATACCGGGGAGCTGTTTTTT
NA,TRBD2,TRBJ2-7,TRBV5-4,CASSFGLAGDYEQYF,TGTGCCAGCAGCTTCGGACTAGCGGGAGACTACGAGCAGTACTTC
few,NA,TRBJ2-7,TRBV19,CASSISPDPTYEQYF,TGTGCCAGTAGTATCTCCCCCGACCCCACCTACGAGCAGTACTTC
few,TRBD1,TRBJ1-5,TRBV28,CASSFPDRDNQPQHF,TGTGCCAGCAGTTTCCCGGACAGGGACAATCAGCCCCAGCATTTT
NA,TRBD1,TRBJ1-4,TRBV6-6,CASSPNTGGRSEKLFF,TGTGCCAGCAGTCCCAATACAGGGGGCAGATCAGAAAAACTGTTTTTT
few,NA,TRBJ1-3,TRBV30,CAWGIGTIYF,TGTGCCTGGGGAATTGGGACCATATATTTT
once,NA,TRBJ2-3,TRBV6-1,CATLLMPSTDTQYF,TGTGCCACACTCCTGATGCCTAGCACAGATACGCAGTATTTT